This T cell receptor (beta chain) is drawn from a study of shared clonotypes between healthy human individuals (TCRdb year 2020). About the study as a whole: The cohort comprised a couple of women and a few men aged 18 to 49 years. To estimate repertoire size and how much clonotypes are shared between individuals, the study performed deep sequencing of blood TCR repertoires from a few healthy adults. Libraries were prepared and TCR repertoires were sequenced by different laboratories using diverse techniques, in order to increase sequencing depth and limit assay-specific biases. Each donor's leukapheresis produced roughly between roughly 0.85 and 9.5 billion PBMCs. Here is what the overall study found, with its caveats: Because the study included only a small number of donors, the genetic and exposure-history diversity represented was limited. Based on pairwise subsampling, the degree of clonotype sharing among donors was expected to be affected by sequencing depth. Sampling was limited to blood, and TCR repertoires in tissue likely differ from TCR repertoires in blood.

Healthy HIV-negative adults with no recently reported acute infections or vaccinations were included as donors. Every donor was a Caucasian adult living in Nashville, Tennessee, USA. For unsorted samples, 100 million or so PBMCs were counted, and genomic DNA was extracted using the QIAamp DNA Blood Mini kit. Blood was collected by leukapheresis, and PBMCs were isolated by Ficoll-Histopaque density gradient centrifugation and then cryopreserved in liquid nitrogen vapor phase. Using the deep immunoSEQ assay, TCR CDR3 regions were amplified from genomic DNA by multiplex PCR. Genomic DNA extracted from each cell subset was distributed evenly over all wells of several immunoSEQ 96-well plates, and each plate served as one replicate. For unsorted PBMC, approximately 290 ng of genomic DNA, equivalent to around 30,000 T cell genomes, went into each replicate PCR. Genomic DNA from unsorted PBMC was sequenced over ten immunoSEQ deep assay plates. The purified libraries were quantified using a Qubit 3.0 fluorometer, sized with a Bioanalyzer 2100, and then quantified again using the KAPA Library Quantification kit. Each immunoSEQ 96-well plate was sequenced on its own single-read 150-cycle Illumina NextSeq 550 flow cell. The study's own analysis went as follows. Because the immunoSEQ output held only junctional sequences and lacked quality scores, the filtering could not match the filtering applied to full-length reads. To assign V/J genes and CDR3, sequences were annotated against IMGT germline references using PyIR, a Python wrapper for IgBLAST v1.9. Reads with weak V/J assignments (E-value above 1e-6), missing CDR3, stop codons, out-of-frame junctions, or ambiguous translated residues were removed. V3J clonotypes were defined by identical inferred V gene, J gene, and CDR3 amino acid sequence. To compute the percentage overlap between repertoires, the number of shared unique clonotypes was divided by the size of the smaller repertoire. Richness of each repertoire was evaluated using RTK rarefaction, the Chao1 estimator, and Recon v2.1 estimates of unobserved clonotypes. The source is immuneACCESS, and TCRdb retained only in-frame sequences with V and J called. Part of the clones is not carried over; for the studies checked, unresolved V genes explain less than half of this, and the remainder is unexplained. V, J and clone size are taken as reported in that table, and D and trimming were inferred from the DNA itself. Here the sample has some 490,000 clones; 65% to 85% occur a single time. 12% of the sample lies in the top ten.

This clone was seen once. This clone's antigen is unknown. Base qualities were left out, and no much larger clone turns up one base away. The CDR3 measures 13 amino acids from cysteine to phenylalanine. Here the CDR3 DNA is all that survives: 39 bases in frame from base 1. V is cut by 7 bases and J by 6 bases, and the space between the germline ends is 16 bases. CDR1 SNHLY and CDR2 FYNNEI are derived from the germline V gene. The sequence was collected from a woman in her 40s in good health. Some clones in this sample may be carry-over from other donors' samples. The sequence joins TRBV2 to TRBJ2-7; a tentative D match to TRBD2 spans 6 bases. Sequenced: PBMCs. CDR3 reads: CASTAGPAREQYF. The DNA is as follows: TGTGCCAGCACAGCGGGCCCCGCGCGCGAGCAGTACTTC.